These T cell receptor beta chains were read from a single sample in a study of T cell responses to AZD1222 COVID-19 vaccine. This table comes from immunoSEQ multiplex PCR, and its TCRdb copy is limited to in-frame clones, with some not included. The table shows about 130,000 clones, with roughly 93% occurring only once. The material sequenced was peripheral blood, taken 28 days after the second AZD1222 dose. The receptors here all came from an adult who received the AZD1222 COVID-19 vaccine. CDR3s include the opening cysteine and the closing phenylalanine or tryptophan. D genes are given only for firm matches. Clone sizes are given selectively: once, few, many, or a class where the clone is expanded.

J gene | D gene | V gene | clone size | CDR3 DNA | CDR3 protein
TRBJ2-2 | . | TRBV4-1 | . | TGCGCCAGCAGCCGGGCAATCGACAGAACGGGAACCGGGGAGCTGTTTTTT | CASSRAIDRTGTGELFF
TRBJ1-5 | . | TRBV27 | . | TGTGCCAGCAGTCCGAGGACACTCCAAGGGAATCAGCCCCAGCATTTT | CASSPRTLQGNQPQHF
TRBJ1-4 | . | TRBV6-4 | . | TGTGCCAGCAGGGATGAAAAACTGTTTTTT | CASRDEKLFF
TRBJ2-3 | . | TRBV5-1 | once | TGCGCCAGCAGCACCAGCAGGCCCCAAGAAGATACGCAGTATTTT | CASSTSRPQEDTQYF
TRBJ1-1 | . | TRBV5-1 | once | TGCGCCAGCAGCTTGGATGGTCGGAGGAACACTGAAGCTTTCTTT | CASSLDGRRNTEAFF
TRBJ2-3 | . | TRBV28 | . | TGTGCCAGCAGCGTACGGGCTCAGGTGGCAGATACGCAGTATTTT | CASSVRAQVADTQYF
TRBJ2-3 | . | TRBV7-2 | . | TGTGCCAGCAGCTTAGCCCTCGGCGGGACTGCGCTAGTATCAGGGTGCACAGATACGCAGTATTTT | CASSLALGGTALVSGCTDTQYF
TRBJ1-4 | . | TRBV19 | . | TGTGCCAGTAGTATGTCAGGGTGGCGCGAAAAACTGTTTTTT | CASSMSGWREKLFF
TRBJ1-3 | . | TRBV5-4 | . | TGTGCCAGCAGCGGTTGGGGAGACTCTGGAAACACCATATATTTT | CASSGWGDSGNTIYF
TRBJ2-5 | TRBD1 | TRBV5-1 | . | TGCGCCAGCAGCTTCGGACAGGGTCAAGAGACCCAGTACTTC | CASSFGQGQETQYF
TRBJ1-2 | . | TRBV27 | once | TGTGCCAGCAGTTTATCCACAGGTTACTATGGCTACACCTTC | CASSLSTGYYGYTF
TRBJ1-2 | . | TRBV4-1 | . | TGCGCCAGCAGCCAAGACATCGGGACGGGCTACACCTTC | CASSQDIGTGYTF
TRBJ1-1 | . | TRBV11-2 | . | TGTGCCAGCAGCTTTGGCAGTTCGGGGAACACTGAAGCTTTCTTT | CASSFGSSGNTEAFF
TRBJ1-3 | . | TRBV6-5 | . | TGTGCCAGCGCAGTCCCGGGAAACACCATATATTTT | CASAVPGNTIYF
TRBJ2-7 | TRBD2 | TRBV4-2 | once | TGTGCCAGCAGCCAAATGGGTAGCGGGTCCTACGAGCAGTACTTC | CASSQMGSGSYEQYF
TRBJ2-5 | TRBD2 | TRBV7-9 | . | TGTGCCAGCAGCGCGGGGGTAGAGGTTGAAGAGACCCAGTACTTC | CASSAGVEVEETQYF
TRBJ2-1 | TRBD2 | TRBV5-1 | . | TGCGCCAGCAGCTTGGTCCCGGGAGGGGTGGGTGAGCAGTTCTTC | CASSLVPGGVGEQFF
TRBJ1-2 | TRBD1 | TRBV29-1 | . | TGCAGCGTTGCACAGGGGAACAACTATGGCTACACCTTC | CSVAQGNNYGYTF
TRBJ2-3 | TRBD2 | TRBV24-1 | . | TGTGCCACCAGTGATTTGAACCTAGCGGGAGGACCAGATACGCAGTATTTT | CATSDLNLAGGPDTQYF
TRBJ1-2 | . | TRBV12-3/TRBV12-4 | few | TGTGCCAGCAGTTTCGGGGGAATTCGGGGCTACACCTTC | CASSFGGIRGYTF
TRBJ1-3 | . | TRBV28 | . | TGTGCCAGCAGTCCTCTCTTTCGCCTGATCTCTGGAAACACCATATATTTT | CASSPLFRLISGNTIYF
TRBJ2-5 | TRBD2 | TRBV7-9 | few | TGTGCCAGCAGCCGGACTAGCCAAGAGACCCAGTACTTC | CASSRTSQETQYF
TRBJ2-3 | TRBD2 | TRBV24-1 | . | TGTGCCACCAGTGATCCGGCGGGAGGGCGGGATACGCAGTATTTT | CATSDPAGGRDTQYF
TRBJ2-1 | . | TRBV24-1 | . | TGTGCCACCAGTCCAGACCCCGGACCGGTCTACAATGAGCAGTTCTTC | CATSPDPGPVYNEQFF
TRBJ1-1 | . | TRBV28 | . | TGTGCCAGCAAGGGTAGCGAGGGGTTACCCCTGACTGAAGCTTTCTTT | CASKGSEGLPLTEAFF
TRBJ2-7 | . | TRBV27 | . | TGTGCCAGCAGTTCACTACCGGCCTACGAGCAGTACTTC | CASSSLPAYEQYF
TRBJ2-2 | TRBD1 | TRBV27 | . | TGTGCCAGCAGTACAATCAAGGGGGGGACAGGGATCACCGGGGAGCTGTTTTTT | CASSTIKGGTGITGELFF
TRBJ1-1 | . | TRBV9 | . | TGTGCCAGCAGCGTAGGGTTAGGGAACACTGAAGCTTTCTTT | CASSVGLGNTEAFF
TRBJ2-5 | . | TRBV20-1 | . | TGCAGTGCTAGTACTAGCCTAACCCAAGAGACCCAGTACTTC | CSASTSLTQETQYF
TRBJ2-3 | . | TRBV4-2 | . | TGTGCCAGCAGCCAAGAAACGAGGGCAGATACGCAGTATTTT | CASSQETRADTQYF
TRBJ2-7 | TRBD2 | TRBV4-2 | . | TGTGCCAGCAGCCCGGGACTAGCGAGCGACGAGCAGTACTTC | CASSPGLASDEQYF
TRBJ1-1 | . | TRBV7-2 | . | TGTGCCAGCAGGCAACGCGTGGTGGGCACTGAAGCTTTCTTT | CASRQRVVGTEAFF
TRBJ2-3 | TRBD1 | TRBV3-1/TRBV3-2 | . | TGTGCCAGCAGCCACCGGGACAGGGCCACAGATACGCAGTATTTT | CASSHRDRATDTQYF
TRBJ1-2 | . | TRBV4-2 | . | TGTGCCAGCAGCCAAGATGGGGCGGGTTTGGGCTATGGCTACACCTTC | CASSQDGAGLGYGYTF
TRBJ2-7 | . | TRBV9 | . | TGTGCCAGCAGCGTAGAGGATTCCCCCGGAGGCTACGAGCAGTACTTC | CASSVEDSPGGYEQYF
TRBJ2-5 | . | TRBV18 | . | TGTGCCAGCTCACGGGAGCGAGAGACCCAGTACTTC | CASSRERETQYF
TRBJ2-7 | . | TRBV5-1 | . | TGCGCCAGCAGCTTGGGGCCCCCGGGGACTTTGAGCTCCTACGAGCAGTACTTC | CASSLGPPGTLSSYEQYF
TRBJ2-1 | TRBD2 | TRBV7-9 | once | TGTGCCAGCAGCTTAATTCTGGGTAGCGGGAGGGGACCCGACAATGAGCAGTTCTTC | CASSLILGSGRGPDNEQFF
TRBJ1-1 | TRBD1 | TRBV30 | . | TGTGCCTGGAGTTCCGACAGGGGCACTGAAGCTTTCTTT | CAWSSDRGTEAFF
TRBJ2-7 | TRBD2 | TRBV2 | . | TGTGCCAGCAGTAAATCCAACCTAGCGGGCGGACCCTACGAGCAGTACTTC | CASSKSNLAGGPYEQYF
TRBJ1-1 | . | TRBV7-9 | . | TGTGCCAGCAGCTCCTACAGGGATATGGCTTTCTTT | CASSSYRDMAFF
TRBJ2-5 | . | TRBV5-1 | . | TGCGCCAGCAGCTTGGAACCATCCAGACAAGAGACCCAGTACTTC | CASSLEPSRQETQYF
TRBJ2-1 | . | TRBV7-9 | . | TGTGCCAGCAGCCCCCACCCTCTCCCTGAGCAGTTCTTC | CASSPHPLPEQFF
TRBJ2-7 | TRBD1 | TRBV6-5 | . | TGTGCCAGCAGCCCCGACAGGGGGGGATCGTACGAGCAGTACTTC | CASSPDRGGSYEQYF
TRBJ1-1 | . | TRBV10-3 | . | TGTGCCATCAGGGACCCGGGACACTTGGGCACTGAAGCTTTCTTT | CAIRDPGHLGTEAFF
TRBJ2-3 | . | TRBV7-9 | once | TGTGCCGAGCAACCCGGGGCACCGGATACGCAGTATTTT | CAEQPGAPDTQYF
TRBJ2-5 | . | TRBV11-2 | . | TGTGCCAGCAGCTTATACTTTGGGGAGACCCAGTACTTC | CASSLYFGETQYF
TRBJ2-3 | TRBD1 | TRBV6-2/TRBV6-3 | . | TGTGCCAGCAGCATCGGTTGGGGGACAGTACTACCAGATACGCAGTATTTT | CASSIGWGTVLPDTQYF
TRBJ2-7 | . | TRBV24-1 | . | TGTGCCACCAGTGACCCTATATCCTACGAGCAGTACTTC | CATSDPISYEQYF
TRBJ2-7 | . | TRBV18 | once | TGTGCCAGCTCACCGCGGGACAGCACCTACGAGCAGTACTTC | CASSPRDSTYEQYF
TRBJ2-1 | TRBD2 | TRBV27 | . | TGTGCCAGCAGTTTAATAGCGGGAGATGAGCAGTTCTTC | CASSLIAGDEQFF